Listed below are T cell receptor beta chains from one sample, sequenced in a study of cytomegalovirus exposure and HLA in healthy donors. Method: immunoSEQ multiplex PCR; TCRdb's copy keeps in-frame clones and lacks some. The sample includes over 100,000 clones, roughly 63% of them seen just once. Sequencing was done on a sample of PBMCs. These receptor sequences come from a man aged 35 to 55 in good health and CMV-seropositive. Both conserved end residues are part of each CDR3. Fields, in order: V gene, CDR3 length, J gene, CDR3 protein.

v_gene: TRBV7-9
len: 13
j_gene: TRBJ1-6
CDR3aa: CASSPGPNSPLHF

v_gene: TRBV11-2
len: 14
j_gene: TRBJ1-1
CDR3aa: CASSIREGNTEAFF

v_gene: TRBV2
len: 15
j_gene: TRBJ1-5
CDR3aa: CASSGTGAPNQPQHF

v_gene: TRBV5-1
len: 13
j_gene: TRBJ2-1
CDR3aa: CASSTNNRGEQFF

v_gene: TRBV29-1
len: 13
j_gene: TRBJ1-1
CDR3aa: CSVEDQGQAEAFF

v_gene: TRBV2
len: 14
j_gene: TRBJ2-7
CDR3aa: CASSVWGGSYEQYF

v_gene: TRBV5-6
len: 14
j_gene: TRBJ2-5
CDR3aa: CASSLPLGQETQYF

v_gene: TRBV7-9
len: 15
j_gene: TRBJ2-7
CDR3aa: CASSLVTGGVSEQYF

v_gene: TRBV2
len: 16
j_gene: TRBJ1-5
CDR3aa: CASRLLSSGQSQPQHF

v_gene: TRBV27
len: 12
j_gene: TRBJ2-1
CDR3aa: CASSLRGYEQFF

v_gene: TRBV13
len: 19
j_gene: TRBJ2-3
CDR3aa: CASSSLGLAGGGTRDTQYF

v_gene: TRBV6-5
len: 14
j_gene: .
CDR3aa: CASSLSIPPYEQYF

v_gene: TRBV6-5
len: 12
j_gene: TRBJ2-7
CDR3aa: CATWQAFGEQYF

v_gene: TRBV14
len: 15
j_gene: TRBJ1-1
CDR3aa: CASSHGGAMNTEAFF

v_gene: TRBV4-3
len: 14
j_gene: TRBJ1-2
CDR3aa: CASSPGVSSRGYTF

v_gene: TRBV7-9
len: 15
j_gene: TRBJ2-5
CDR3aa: CASSLGLALQETQYF

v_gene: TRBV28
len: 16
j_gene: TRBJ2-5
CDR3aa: CASSFGEGKGVETQYF

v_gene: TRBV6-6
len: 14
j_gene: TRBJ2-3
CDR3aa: CASSLAGGTDTQYF

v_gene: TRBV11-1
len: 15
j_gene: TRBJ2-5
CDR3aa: CASSLLAGGQETQYF

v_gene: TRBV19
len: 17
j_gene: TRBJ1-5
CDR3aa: CASSAPRLQGSNQPQHF

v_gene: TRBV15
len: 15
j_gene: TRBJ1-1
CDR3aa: CATSDGQGAWTEAFF

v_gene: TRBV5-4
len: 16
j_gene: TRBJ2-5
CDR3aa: CASTRTGAGGRETQYF

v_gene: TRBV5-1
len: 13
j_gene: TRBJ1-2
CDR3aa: CASSLEEGVGYTF

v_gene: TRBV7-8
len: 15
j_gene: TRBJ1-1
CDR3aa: CASSSQGGFDTEAFF

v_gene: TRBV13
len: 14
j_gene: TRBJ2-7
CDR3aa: CASSFQDRGYEQYF

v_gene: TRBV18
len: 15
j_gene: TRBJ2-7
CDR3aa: CASSPLSQPSYEQYF

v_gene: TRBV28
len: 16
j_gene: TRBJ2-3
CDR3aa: CASRTSGAPGTDTQYF

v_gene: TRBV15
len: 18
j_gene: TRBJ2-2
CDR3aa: CATSRAAPGQENTGELFF